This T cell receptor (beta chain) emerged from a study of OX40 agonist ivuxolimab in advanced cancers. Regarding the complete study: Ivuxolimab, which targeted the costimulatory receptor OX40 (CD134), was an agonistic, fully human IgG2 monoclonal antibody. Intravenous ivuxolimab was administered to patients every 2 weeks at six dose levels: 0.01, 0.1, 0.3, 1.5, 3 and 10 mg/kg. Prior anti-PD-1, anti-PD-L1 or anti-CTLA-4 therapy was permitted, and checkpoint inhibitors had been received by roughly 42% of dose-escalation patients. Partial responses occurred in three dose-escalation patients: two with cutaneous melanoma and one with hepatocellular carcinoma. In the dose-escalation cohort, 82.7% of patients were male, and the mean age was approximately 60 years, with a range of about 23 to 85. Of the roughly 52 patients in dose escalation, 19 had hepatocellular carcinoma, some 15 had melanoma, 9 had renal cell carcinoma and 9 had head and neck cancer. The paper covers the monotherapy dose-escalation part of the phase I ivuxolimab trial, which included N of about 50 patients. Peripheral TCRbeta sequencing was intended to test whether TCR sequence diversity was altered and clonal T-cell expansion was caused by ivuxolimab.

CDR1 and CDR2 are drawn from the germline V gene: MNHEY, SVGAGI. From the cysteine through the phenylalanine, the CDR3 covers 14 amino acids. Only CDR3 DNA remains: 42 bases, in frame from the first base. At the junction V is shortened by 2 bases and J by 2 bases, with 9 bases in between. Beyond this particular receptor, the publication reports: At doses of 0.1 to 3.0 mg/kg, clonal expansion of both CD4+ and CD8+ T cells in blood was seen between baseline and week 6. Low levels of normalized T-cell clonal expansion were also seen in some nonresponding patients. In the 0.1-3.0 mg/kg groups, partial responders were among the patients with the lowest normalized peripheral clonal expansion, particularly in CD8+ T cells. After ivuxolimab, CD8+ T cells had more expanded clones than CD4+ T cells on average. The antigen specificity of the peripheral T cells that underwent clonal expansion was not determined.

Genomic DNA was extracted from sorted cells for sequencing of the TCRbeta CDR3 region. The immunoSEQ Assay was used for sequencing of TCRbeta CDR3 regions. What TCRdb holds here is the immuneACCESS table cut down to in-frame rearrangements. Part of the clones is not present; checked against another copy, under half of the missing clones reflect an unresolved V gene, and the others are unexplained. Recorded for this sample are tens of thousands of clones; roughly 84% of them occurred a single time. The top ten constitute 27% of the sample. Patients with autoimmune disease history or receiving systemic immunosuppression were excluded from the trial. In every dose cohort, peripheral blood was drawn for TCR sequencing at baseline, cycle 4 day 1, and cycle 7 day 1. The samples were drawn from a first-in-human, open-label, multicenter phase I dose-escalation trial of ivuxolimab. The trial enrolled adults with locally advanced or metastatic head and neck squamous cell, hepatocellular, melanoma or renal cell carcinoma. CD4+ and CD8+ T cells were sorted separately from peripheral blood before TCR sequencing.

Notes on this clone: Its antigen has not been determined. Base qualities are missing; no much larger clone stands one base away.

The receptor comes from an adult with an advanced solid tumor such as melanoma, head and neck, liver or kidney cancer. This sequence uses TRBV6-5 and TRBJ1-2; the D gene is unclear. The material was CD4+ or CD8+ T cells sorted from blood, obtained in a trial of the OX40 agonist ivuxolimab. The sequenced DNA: TGTGCCAGCAGTTACGGGAAAGTCAACTATGGCTACACCTTC. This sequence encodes CASSYGKVNYGYTF.